The sequence of this T cell receptor (beta chain) was determined in a study of cytomegalovirus exposure and HLA in healthy donors. Whole-study findings and limits: An analysis was carried out later, and it reportedly showed fewer N-insertions in an Asian-associated ancestry cluster than the approximately 610-donor mean.

Germline values: CDR1 MRHNA, CDR2 SNTAGT. The CDR3 has 16 residues. The V segment lost 6 bases and the J segment 2 bases; nucleotides outside the gene matches: 12. PCR was performed using 60 Vbeta and 13 Jbeta primers. Produced via immunoSEQ multiplex PCR; TCRdb's table is partial and in-frame only. This sample carries roughly 130,000 clones, about 73% of them seen once, and the ten largest clones take less than 2.5%. This clone was detected a few times. No antigen is known for it. Sample: PBMCs. The receptor's source is a woman in her thirties or forties in good health and CMV-seropositive. The J gene is TRBJ2-7, the V gene TRBV6-4, with 8 bases aligning to TRBD1. Written as DNA, the CDR3 is TGTGCCAGCAGAAGGAAACCGGGACAGGACACCTACGAGCAGTACTTC. This translates into CASRRKPGQDTYEQYF.